The sample holds one count of the clone carrying this T cell receptor beta chain. The data belong to a study of CD8 T cells in Susac syndrome. At the level of the study: Sequencing included Susac syndrome patients, 5 or 6 of them with active disease and fewer than 10 in remission.

Trimming took off 5 bases at V and 4 bases at J, with 14 bases between the two ends. The germline V gene encodes CDR1 LNHNV and CDR2 YYDKDF (reference sequence). The CDR3 spans 14 residues. CD8+ and CD4+ T cells from blood underwent TCR beta sequencing, which was carried out in a high-throughput format. Negative isolation yielded CD8+ and CD4+ T cells; FACS enriched TEMRA cells. It was with random hexamers that 0.5 to 1 ug RNA was reverse transcribed. It was immunoSEQ multiplex PCR that amplified TCR beta CDR3 across 54 Vbeta and 13 Jbeta. From the immunoSEQ multiplex PCR reads, TCRdb called clonotypes with MiXCR, one entry per CDR3 protein. The sample lists approximately 190,000 distinct CDR3 sequences, approximately 96% occurring once.

The genes are TRBV15 and TRBJ1-2; D unresolved. Sequenced: CD4+ T cells from PBMCs. This TCR came from a human donor with Susac syndrome. The CDR3 DNA is TGTGCCACCAGCCCCCGGGTAGCCATCTATGGCTACACCTTC. Protein product: CATSPRVAIYGYTF.